The 32 T cell receptor beta chains below all came from one sample that was sequenced in a study of siplizumab effects on memory and regulatory T cells (dated by TCRdb to about 2019). The library was generated by the immunoSEQ multiplex PCR assay. The table comes from immuneACCESS by way of TCRdb, which keeps in-frame sequences with V and J called. Part of the clones is missing from these tables; in studies checked, under half for an unresolved V gene and the rest for unknown reasons. The sample table holds about 100,000 clones, of which approximately 94% were seen once. The ten top clones hold approximately 1.5% of the sample. The sample consisted of non-Treg CD4+ T cells sorted from blood. Reading the label with the study, this specimen's cell subset or site is: FACS-sorted unstimulated CD4+ non-regulatory T cells. Receptors originate from a human donor in good health.

This chain links TRBV5-5 with TRBJ2-5, with D uncertain. Trimming cost V 2 bases and J 3 bases, with 8 bases left between them. The CDR3 spans 13 residues. Per the germline V gene, CDR1 is SGHKS and CDR2 is YYEKEE (reference sequence). The CDR3: CASSLWQEETQYF. In nucleotides, the CDR3 is TGTGCCAGCAGCTTATGGCAGGAAGAGACCCAGTACTTC.

V usage is TRBV11-2 and J usage is TRBJ1-2; D uncertain. Germline values: CDR1 SGHAT, CDR2 FQNNGV. Deletions cut 5 bases from V and 8 bases from J, with 12 bases between. The CDR3 has 12 amino acids. The chain's CDR3 is CASSKESQGYTF. For the CDR3, the DNA is TGTGCCAGCAGCAAAGAATCGCAGGGCTACACCTTC.

The rearrangement uses TRBV5-8 and TRBJ2-7; 10 bases are shared with TRBD1. CDR3 length: 15 residues. V gave up 0 bases and J gave up 2 bases; unmatched junction bases: 2. Germline CDR1 reads SGHTS; CDR2 reads YDEGEE. CDR3 DNA: TGTGCCAGCAGCTTGGGTGGACAGGGGGCCTACGAGCAGTACTTC. Translating gives CASSLGGQGAYEQYF.

V and J are TRBV7-3 and TRBJ2-3, with TRBD2 identical over 13 bases. The CDR3 spans 17 residues. J was trimmed by 4 bases and V by 5 bases; bases with no gene match: 9. In germline, CDR1 is SGHTA, CDR2 FQGTGA. CDR3 DNA: TGTGCCAGCAGCCCCGGGACTAGCGGGATTCGGCCAGATACGCAGTATTTT. It is translated as CASSPGTSGIRPDTQYF.

V usage is TRBV11-2 and J usage is TRBJ1-4; D remains unclear. Trimming removed 2 bases at V and 0 bases at J, with 7 bases between. Germline V lookup: CDR1 SGHAT, CDR2 FQNNGV. The CDR3 contains 15 residues. The CDR3 reads CASSLLGATNEKLFF. The DNA of the CDR3 is TGTGCCAGCAGCTTACTTGGGGCAACTAATGAAAAACTGTTTTTT.

The sample holds a few counts of this clone. The chain links TRBV10-1 to TRBJ2-3; D call uncertain. This CDR3 is built from 13 residues. The V gene's germline CDR1 is WNHNN and CDR2 SYGVQD (reference sequence). The V gene lost 4 bases and the J gene lost 1 base, with 6 bases spanning the gap. CDR3 loop: CASSALGTDTQYF. As DNA, the CDR3 is TGCGCCAGCAGTGCCTTGGGCACAGATACGCAGTATTTT.

The CDR3 sequence is CASSLSRIGTDTQYF. The CDR3 region has the DNA TGCGCCAGCAGCTTGTCTAGGATAGGCACAGATACGCAGTATTTT. This chain links TRBV5-1 with TRBJ2-3; D not certain. V dropped 1 base and J dropped 1 base, with 10 bases sitting between them. The germline CDR1 and CDR2 sequences are SGHRS and YFSETQ. This CDR3 has 15 residues.

V is TRBV4-2 and J is TRBJ2-7, with 8 bases that match TRBD2. Germline loops: CDR1 LGHNA, CDR2 YNFKEQ. The CDR3 contains 13 residues. V shed 3 bases, J shed 5 bases, and the junction held 3 bases outside the gene matches. The CDR3 coding sequence is TGTGCCAGCAGCCAGCCGACTAGCGACGAGCAGTACTTC. Amino acids: CASSQPTSDEQYF.

The V and J genes are TRBV11-1 and TRBJ2-1; 12 bases map to TRBD2. Trimming took 5 bases from V and 3 from J; bases not matched to a gene: 5. Looked up from germline, CDR1 is SGHAT and CDR2 is FQDESV (reference sequence). This CDR3 contains 16 residues. CDR3 DNA sequence: TGTGCCAGCAGCCCACGGACTAGCGGGAACTACAATGAGCAGTTCTTC. Its translation: CASSPRTSGNYNEQFF.

The J gene is TRBJ1-1, the V gene TRBV11-2; no reliable D call. Germline-derived CDR1 and CDR2 are SGHAT and FQNNGV. The CDR3 is 14 amino acids. Trimming cost V 5 bases and J 4 bases, with 14 bases left between them. The CDR3 DNA is TGTGCCAGCAGCCCCGGGTTGGATGGCACTGAAGCTTTCTTT. The encoded protein is CASSPGLDGTEAFF.

V and J are TRBV21-1 and TRBJ2-1; the DNA was not used to check the table's D call, TRBD2. TRBV21-1 is deemed a pseudogene. CDR3 length equals 16 residues. The CDR3 DNA reads as TGTGCCAGCAGCAATTTTGGGGGGACTAGCTACAATGAGCAGTTCTTC. It yields the protein CASSNFGGTSYNEQFF.

The genes are TRBV11-3 and TRBJ2-1; D unresolved. V shed 2 bases and J shed 7 bases, with 12 bases lying between them. Looked up from germline, CDR1 is SGHNT and CDR2 is YENEEA. There are 14 residues in the CDR3. The DNA for the CDR3 is TGTGCCAGCAGCTTATCCCCTGCACAGAATGAGCAGTTCTTC. Translated, it gives CASSLSPAQNEQFF.

This chain uses TRBV11-2 with TRBJ2-7; TRBD2 aligns across 8 bases. Germline lookup yields CDR1 SGHAT and CDR2 FQNNGV. Losses at the gene ends were 5 bases for V and 3 bases for J; bases not matched to a gene: 12. The CDR3 length is 16 residues. The CDR3 is CASSPHGRALGYEQYF. Written as DNA, the CDR3 is TGTGCCAGCAGCCCCCACGGGAGGGCCCTTGGCTACGAGCAGTACTTC.

The chain has TRBV11-2 and TRBJ2-5, with D possibly TRBD2 on 6 matching bases. There are 14 residues in the CDR3. The V end lost 8 bases, the J end lost 0 bases, and 13 bases lay between the germline ends. Germline lookup yields CDR1 SGHAT and CDR2 FQNNGV. The CDR3 bases are TGTGCCAGCGGTACTCGGGACTACCAAGAGACCCAGTACTTC. Its protein is CASGTRDYQETQYF. The entire variable domain, with the rest obtained from reference TRBV11-2 and TRBJ2-5, is as follows: EAGVAQSPRYKIIEKRQSVAFWCNPISGHATLYWYQQILGQGPKLLIQFQNNGVVDDSQLPKDRFSAERLKGVDSTLKIQPAKLEDSAVYLCASGTRDYQETQYFGPGTRLLVL.

The rearrangement uses TRBV6-5 and TRBJ1-5; D is unclear. The CDR3 contains 13 residues. The germline V gene has CDR1 MNHEY and CDR2 SVGAGI. Trimming left V 6 bases short and J 5 bases short, with 11 bases between. DNA for the CDR3: TGTGCCAGCAGCCCCAGCGGCGATCAGCCCCAGCATTTT. Protein product: CASSPSGDQPQHF.

This clone was detected once. The rearrangement uses TRBV4-2 and TRBJ2-7; TRBD2 matches 9 bases. CDR3 length equals 16 residues. V shed 1 base, J shed 2 bases, and the junction held 6 bases outside the gene matches. Germline V gives CDR1 LGHNA, CDR2 YNFKEQ. CDR3 DNA: TGTGCCAGCAGCCAAGCAGGTCTAGCGGGAACCTACGAGCAGTACTTC. Its translation: CASSQAGLAGTYEQYF.

CDR3 amino acids: CASSLGAASYEQYF. The CDR3 DNA follows: TGTGCCAGCAGCTTAGGGGCAGCCAGCTACGAGCAGTACTTC. V usage is TRBV11-3 and J usage is TRBJ2-7; D uncertain. V lost 1 base, J lost 3 bases, and 10 bases lay in between. Germline lookup yields CDR1 SGHNT and CDR2 YENEEA. The CDR3 is 14 residues long.

This clone occurred once. The chain is built from TRBV5-6 and TRBJ2-3, with 11 bases matching TRBD1. This CDR3 is built from 16 residues. Germline V gives CDR1 SGHDT, CDR2 YYEEEE. V dropped 2 bases and J dropped 2; count of bases not matched to a gene: 4. The CDR3 DNA follows: TGTGCCAGCAGCTTTGGGACAGGGGGACTCACAGATACGCAGTATTTT. It specifies CASSFGTGGLTDTQYF.

The chain carries TRBV28 and TRBJ1-6, with 7 bases aligning to TRBD1. V lost 5 bases to trimming and J lost 9 bases; unmatched junction nucleotides: 19. Germline lookup yields CDR1 MDHEN and CDR2 SYDVKM. CDR3 length: 18 amino acids. Written as DNA, the CDR3 is TGTGCCAGCAGTCCAGGGGACAGCGGGCCAATTTTCCGTTCACCCCTCCACTTT. As protein: CASSPGDSGPIFRSPLHF. The full variable domain, in which reference TRBV28 and TRBJ1-6 provide the parts outside the CDR3, is DVKVTQSSRYLVKRTGEKVFLECVQDMDHENMFWYRQDPGLGLRLIYFSYDVKMKEKGDIPEGYSVSREKKERFSLILESASTNQTSMYLCASSPGDSGPIFRSPLHFGNGTRLTVT.

The V and J genes are TRBV11-2 and TRBJ2-3; D gene uncertain. CDR1 SGHAT and CDR2 FQNNGV come from the germline V gene. This CDR3 contains 12 residues. V was clipped by 5 bases and J by 6 bases, with 9 bases between them. CDR3 nucleotides: TGTGCCAGCAGCCCCCTGCCGGATACGCAGTATTTT. It translates to CASSPLPDTQYF.

There are a few counts of this clone. CDR3 nucleotides: TGTGCCAGCAGTGAAGCGAGGGGGGGCGAGGGCTATGGCTACACCTTC. Protein: CASSEARGGEGYGYTF. The chain employs TRBV6-1 and TRBJ1-2, with D possibly matching TRBD1 (6 bases). Trimming took 0 bases from V and 4 from J, leaving 15 bases between them. This CDR3 contains 16 residues. CDR1 is MNHNS, CDR2 SASEGT, per germline.

This clone was counted once. The CDR3 protein is CASSGTGTKETQYF. The CDR3 DNA follows: TGCGCCAGCAGCGGAACCGGGACTAAAGAGACCCAGTACTTC. This chain links TRBV5-1 with TRBJ2-5; 7 nucleotides agree with TRBD2. CDR1 is SGHRS, CDR2 YFSETQ, per germline. V gave up 4 bases and J gave up 3 bases; unmatched junction bases: 6. The CDR3 runs to 14 residues.

The chain employs TRBV7-9 and TRBJ2-3; tentatively, D is TRBD2 (7 bases). Germline-derived CDR1 and CDR2 are SEHNR and FQNEAQ (reference sequence). Between the trimmed V and J ends, which lost 5 bases and 2 bases, there was a span of 20 bases. This CDR3 spans 17 amino acids. In nucleotides, the CDR3 is TGTGCCAGCAGCGAAACCGGGGGGCGAGGTCCCACAGATACGCAGTATTTT. Encoded protein: CASSETGGRGPTDTQYF. Looking up the rest from reference TRBV7-9 and TRBJ2-3 gives the full variable domain: DTGVSQNPRHKITKRGQNVTFRCDPISEHNRLYWYRQTLGQGPEFLTYFQNEAQLEKSRLLSDRFSAERPKGSFSTLEIQRTEQGDSAMYLCASSETGGRGPTDTQYFGPGTRLTVL.

The chain is built from TRBV18 and TRBJ2-3; D may be TRBD1 (5 bases). The germline V gene has CDR1 KGHSH and CDR2 LQKENI. The CDR3 sequence is 15 residues long. V was shortened by 6 bases and J by 2 bases, with 15 bases between the two germline ends. CDR3 residues: CASSPSDRSTDTQYF. Written as DNA, the CDR3 is TGTGCCAGCTCCCCTTCCGACAGATCCACAGATACGCAGTATTTT.

CDR3 sequence (DNA): TGTGCCAGCAGTGAAAAGTTAGCGGGAGATGTCGAGCAGTACTTC. This gives the protein CASSEKLAGDVEQYF. The chain is built from TRBV2 and TRBJ2-7; 9 bases are a match to TRBD2. The CDR3 totals 15 residues. CDR1 and CDR2 from the germline V gene are SNHLY and FYNNEI. V was clipped by 2 bases and J by 6 bases; unmatched bases: 8. Drawing the rest from reference TRBV2 and TRBJ2-7, the complete variable domain is EPEVTQTPSHQVTQMGQEVILRCVPISNHLYFYWYRQILGQKVEFLVSFYNNEISEKSEIFDDQFSVERPDGSNFTLKIRSTKLEDSAMYFCASSEKLAGDVEQYFGPGTRLTVT.

The chain couples TRBV28 to TRBJ2-5; D is ambiguous. This CDR3 is built from 11 residues. The germline gives CDR1 MDHEN, CDR2 SYDVKM. V was shortened by 3 bases and J by 7 bases, with 6 bases between the two germline ends. CDR3 sequence: CASSFMGTQYF. The CDR3 DNA sequence: TGTGCCAGCAGTTTCATGGGGACCCAGTACTTC.

The chain is built from TRBV5-4 and TRBJ2-7; D unresolved. Trimming took 10 bases from V and 3 from J, leaving 26 bases between them. From germline, CDR1 is SGHNT and CDR2 YYREEE (reference sequence). The CDR3 has 16 residues. The CDR3: CAEDLERRLIIYEQYF. Here the CDR3 DNA reads TGTGCCGAGGATTTGGAGCGTAGACTTATTATCTACGAGCAGTACTTC.

The chain is built from TRBV5-5 and TRBJ2-7; D may be TRBD2 (5 bases). Germline assignment: CDR1 SGHKS and CDR2 YYEKEE (reference sequence). This CDR3 has 14 amino acids. Trimming cost V 2 bases and J 9 bases, with 18 bases left between them. The chain's CDR3 is CASSFSLVGNGQYF. The CDR3 DNA is TGTGCCAGCAGCTTTTCCCTTGTCGGGAATGGGCAGTACTTC. The variable domain in full, with the rest retrieved from reference TRBV5-5 and TRBJ2-7, is DAGVTQSPTHLIKTRGQQVTLRCSPISGHKSVSWYQQVLGQGPQFIFQYYEKEERGRGNFPDRFSARQFPNYSSELNVNALLLGDSALYLCASSFSLVGNGQYFGPGTRLTVT.

The chain employs TRBV5-1 and TRBJ2-3, with 13 bases fitting TRBD2. The CDR3 is 17 residues long. Germline-derived CDR1 and CDR2 are SGHRS and YFSETQ. Trimming removed 4 bases from V and 3 bases from J; junction bases left unmatched: 8. CDR3 loop: CASSLGTSGKGTDTQYF. CDR3 DNA sequence: TGCGCCAGCAGCCTTGGGACTAGCGGGAAGGGGACAGATACGCAGTATTTT. Together with reference TRBV5-1 and TRBJ2-3, the CDR3 gives the full variable domain: KAGVTQTPRYLIKTRGQQVTLSCSPISGHRSVSWYQQTPGQGLQFLFEYFSETQRNKGNFPGRFSGRQFSNSRSEMNVSTLELGDSALYLCASSLGTSGKGTDTQYFGPGTRLTVL.

The chain couples TRBV19 to TRBJ1-2, with D unclear. The germline CDR1 and CDR2 sequences are LNHDA and SQIVND (reference sequence). The CDR3 loop spans 14 amino acids. V dropped 1 base and J dropped 2 bases, with 8 bases sitting between them. The chain's CDR3 is CASSIGTGNYGYTF. CDR3 coding DNA: TGTGCCAGTAGTATAGGGACGGGGAACTATGGCTACACCTTC. Together with reference TRBV19 and TRBJ1-2, the CDR3 gives the full variable domain: DGGITQSPKYLFRKEGQNVTLSCEQNLNHDAMYWYRQDPGQGLRLIYYSQIVNDFQKGDIAEGYSVSREKKESFPLTVTSAQKNPTAFYLCASSIGTGNYGYTFGSGTRLTVV.

J is TRBJ1-2 and V is TRBV5-6; D perhaps matches TRBD1 (6 bases). V was shortened by 0 bases and J by 6 bases, with 9 bases between the two germline ends. In germline, CDR1 is SGHDT, CDR2 YYEEEE. This CDR3 contains 13 residues. The DNA for the CDR3 is TGTGCCAGCAGCTTGGTACAGGGAGATGGCTACACCTTC. Protein product: CASSLVQGDGYTF.

The CDR3, as DNA: TGTGCCAGCAGTTTTAGGACAGGGAAATACGAGCAGTACTTC. Its protein product is CASSFRTGKYEQYF. This chain uses TRBV28 with TRBJ2-7, with TRBD1 matching 8 bases. CDR3 length: 14 amino acids. J lost 4 bases, V lost 3 bases, and 5 bases had no gene match. From germline, CDR1 is MDHEN and CDR2 SYDVKM. The whole variable domain, remainder taken from reference TRBV28 and TRBJ2-7, is DVKVTQSSRYLVKRTGEKVFLECVQDMDHENMFWYRQDPGLGLRLIYFSYDVKMKEKGDIPEGYSVSREKKERFSLILESASTNQTSMYLCASSFRTGKYEQYFGPGTRLTVT.